This entry lists 2 T cell receptor beta chains sequenced from one sample in a study of T-cell reconstitution after alpha-beta-depleted transplantation in children. Construction of the TCRbeta library involved unique molecular identifiers. TCRdb re-derived calls from the PCR reads in MiXCR, one entry per CDR3 protein. Here the sample spans 300,000 to 400,000 distinct CDR3 sequences, roughly 15% being singletons. The source material was PBMCs, mostly from graft donor cells, sampled 360 days after TCRalphabeta/CD19-depleted stem cell transplant. The source is a male patient aged 2-10 years who had a stem cell transplant for acute lymphoblastic leukemia, so the T cells may come from the graft donor.

This clonotype occurred a few times. The chain combines TRBV29-1 with TRBJ2-1; D might be TRBD1 (7 bases). The CDR3 contains 15 residues. The ends were cut back, 4 bases at V and 6 bases at J, with 19 bases in the middle. In germline, CDR1 is SQVTM, CDR2 ANQGSEA. The CDR3 DNA follows: TGCAGCGTTGGATTGACAGGGACGGGACTCAATGAGCAGTTCTTC. It specifies CSVGLTGTGLNEQFF.

This clonotype has a handful of counts. CDR3 sequence: CASSYPIGLAKHEQFF. The CDR3 coding sequence is TGTGCCAGCAGTTACCCGATCGGACTAGCCAAGCATGAGCAGTTCTTC. The chain carries TRBV6-2 or TRBV6-3 and TRBJ2-1; 8 bases fit TRBD2. The length of the CDR3 is 16 residues. The J segment lost 8 bases and the V segment lost 2 bases, leaving 11 bases of the junction unmatched. Germline CDR1 MNHEY, CDR2 SVGEGT.